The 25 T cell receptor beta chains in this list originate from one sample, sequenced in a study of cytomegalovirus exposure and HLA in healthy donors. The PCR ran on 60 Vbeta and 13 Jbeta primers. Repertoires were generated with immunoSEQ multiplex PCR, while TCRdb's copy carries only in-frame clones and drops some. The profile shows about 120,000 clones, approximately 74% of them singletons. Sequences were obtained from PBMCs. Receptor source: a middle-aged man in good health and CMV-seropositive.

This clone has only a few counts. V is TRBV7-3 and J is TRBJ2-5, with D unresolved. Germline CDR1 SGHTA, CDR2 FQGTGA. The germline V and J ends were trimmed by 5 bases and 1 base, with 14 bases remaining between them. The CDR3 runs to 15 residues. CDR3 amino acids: CASSLRGGPQETQYF. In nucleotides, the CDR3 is TGTGCCAGCAGCCTCAGAGGCGGCCCCCAAGAGACCCAGTACTTC.

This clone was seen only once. CDR3 region: CASSQDRRRGMYEQYF. As DNA, the CDR3 is TGCGCCAGCAGCCAAGATCGTAGGAGGGGCATGTACGAGCAGTACTTC. The chain employs TRBV4-3 and TRBJ2-7; perhaps TRBD2 as D (6 bases). The germline V and J ends were trimmed by 0 bases and 4 bases, with 16 bases remaining between them. Germline CDR1 reads LGHNA; CDR2 reads YSLEER. This CDR3 region has 16 residues.

CDR3: CASSKGVAGVEEQYF. Here the CDR3 DNA reads TGTGCCAGCAGCAAGGGGGTAGCGGGAGTTGAGGAGCAGTACTTC. V usage is TRBV7-3 and J usage is TRBJ2-7, with 9 nucleotides matching TRBD2. Losses at the gene ends were 5 bases for V and 7 bases for J; bases not matched to a gene: 12. This CDR3 contains 15 residues. Germline V lookup: CDR1 SGHTA, CDR2 FQGTGA. The full variable domain, completed using reference TRBV7-3 and TRBJ2-7, is GAGVSQTPSNKVTEKGKYVELRCDPISGHTALYWYRQSLGQGPEFLIYFQGTGAADDSGLPNDRFFAVRPEGSVSTLKIQRTERGDSAVYLCASSKGVAGVEEQYFGPGTRLTVT.

In nucleotides, the CDR3 is TGCGCCTCGAGCGGGGGGGCTTTCTATGAGCAGTTCTTC. It specifies CASSGGAFYEQFF. This chain uses TRBV10-1 with TRBJ2-1, with TRBD2 matching 10 bases. Germline trimming cut 11 bases from V and 8 bases from J; bases unmatched to any gene: 9. Germline CDR1 is WNHNN and CDR2 is SYGVQD (reference sequence). This CDR3 region has 13 residues.

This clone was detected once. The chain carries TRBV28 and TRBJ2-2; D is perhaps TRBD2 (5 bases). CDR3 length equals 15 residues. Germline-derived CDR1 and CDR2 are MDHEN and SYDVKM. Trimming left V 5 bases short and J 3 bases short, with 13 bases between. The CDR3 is CASSEAHGDTGELFF. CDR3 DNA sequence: TGTGCCAGCAGTGAAGCCCACGGGGACACCGGGGAGCTGTTTTTT.

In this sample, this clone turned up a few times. The CDR3 DNA reads TGTGCCAGCAGCTTGCTGCGGACTAGCACAGATACGCAGTATTTT. Translating gives CASSLLRTSTDTQYF. The chain links TRBV5-4 to TRBJ2-3; D possibly corresponds to TRBD2 (5 bases). The CDR3 consists of 15 residues. Germline V gene data show CDR1 as SGHNT and CDR2 as YYREEE (reference sequence). Deletions cut 1 base from V and 0 bases from J, with 9 bases between. The variable domain in full, completed from reference TRBV5-4 and TRBJ2-3, reads ETGVTQSPTHLIKTRGQQVTLRCSSQSGHNTVSWYQQALGQGPQFIFQYYREEENGRGNFPPRFSGLQFPNYSSELNVNALELDDSALYLCASSLLRTSTDTQYFGPGTRLTVL.

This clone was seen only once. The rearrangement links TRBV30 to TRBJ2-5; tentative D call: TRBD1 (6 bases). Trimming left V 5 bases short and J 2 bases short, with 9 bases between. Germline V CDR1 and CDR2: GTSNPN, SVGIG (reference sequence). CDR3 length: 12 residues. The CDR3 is CAWGGLQETQYF. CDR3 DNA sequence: TGTGCCTGGGGGGGCCTACAAGAGACCCAGTACTTC.

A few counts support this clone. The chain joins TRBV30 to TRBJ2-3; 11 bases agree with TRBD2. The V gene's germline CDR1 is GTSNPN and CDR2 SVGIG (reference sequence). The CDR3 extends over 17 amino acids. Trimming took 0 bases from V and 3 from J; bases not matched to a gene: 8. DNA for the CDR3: TGTGCCTGGAGTGTCGTAGCGGGGGGGCTAATAACAGATACGCAGTATTTT. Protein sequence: CAWSVVAGGLITDTQYF.

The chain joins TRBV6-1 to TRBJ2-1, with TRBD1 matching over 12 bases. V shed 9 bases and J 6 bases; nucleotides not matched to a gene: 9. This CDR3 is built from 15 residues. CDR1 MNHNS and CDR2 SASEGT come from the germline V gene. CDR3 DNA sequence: TGTGCCAGTTTCGCCGGGACAGGGGGCCCCAATGAGCAGTTCTTC. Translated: CASFAGTGGPNEQFF.

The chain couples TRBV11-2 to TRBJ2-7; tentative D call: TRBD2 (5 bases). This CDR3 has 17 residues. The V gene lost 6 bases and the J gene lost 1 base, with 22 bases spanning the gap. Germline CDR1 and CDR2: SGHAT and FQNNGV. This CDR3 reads CASSSAGIPLRSYEQYF. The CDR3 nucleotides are TGTGCCAGCAGTTCAGCCGGGATCCCTCTTCGGTCCTACGAGCAGTACTTC.

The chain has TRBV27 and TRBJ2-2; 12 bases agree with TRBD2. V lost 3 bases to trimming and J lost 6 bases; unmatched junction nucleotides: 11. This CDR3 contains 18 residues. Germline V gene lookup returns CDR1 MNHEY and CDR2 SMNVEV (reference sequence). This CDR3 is CASSLVPFLAGGAGELFF. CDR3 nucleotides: TGTGCCAGCAGTTTGGTCCCCTTCCTAGCGGGAGGGGCCGGGGAGCTGTTTTTT.

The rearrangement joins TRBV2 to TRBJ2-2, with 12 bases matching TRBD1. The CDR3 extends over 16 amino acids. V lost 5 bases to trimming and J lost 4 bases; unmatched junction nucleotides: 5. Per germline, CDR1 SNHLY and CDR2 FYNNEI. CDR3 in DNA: TGTGCCAGCAGTTTCCCGGGACAGGGGGCCACCGGGGAGCTGTTTTTT. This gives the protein CASSFPGQGATGELFF. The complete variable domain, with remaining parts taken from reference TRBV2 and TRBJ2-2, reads EPEVTQTPSHQVTQMGQEVILRCVPISNHLYFYWYRQILGQKVEFLVSFYNNEISEKSEIFDDQFSVERPDGSNFTLKIRSTKLEDSAMYFCASSFPGQGATGELFFGEGSRLTVL.

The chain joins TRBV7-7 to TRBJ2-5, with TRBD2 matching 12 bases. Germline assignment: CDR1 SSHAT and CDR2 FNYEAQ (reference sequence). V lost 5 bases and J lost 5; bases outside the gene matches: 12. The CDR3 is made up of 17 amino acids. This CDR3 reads CASSLGGLAGGIETQYF. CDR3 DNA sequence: TGTGCCAGCAGCCTAGGGGGGCTAGCGGGGGGGATCGAGACCCAGTACTTC. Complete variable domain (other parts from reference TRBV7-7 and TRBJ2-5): GAGVSQSPRYKVTKRGQDVTLRCDPISSHATLYWYQQALGQGPEFLTYFNYEAQPDKSGLPSDRFSAERPEGSISTLTIQRTEQRDSAMYRCASSLGGLAGGIETQYFGPGTRLLVL.

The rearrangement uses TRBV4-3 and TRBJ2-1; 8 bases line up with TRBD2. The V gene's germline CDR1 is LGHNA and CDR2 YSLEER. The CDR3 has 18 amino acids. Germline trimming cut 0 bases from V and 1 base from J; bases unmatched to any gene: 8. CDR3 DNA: TGCGCCAGCAGCCAAGAGGCCGGGAGGGGGGGTTCCTACAATGAGCAGTTCTTC. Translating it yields CASSQEAGRGGSYNEQFF.

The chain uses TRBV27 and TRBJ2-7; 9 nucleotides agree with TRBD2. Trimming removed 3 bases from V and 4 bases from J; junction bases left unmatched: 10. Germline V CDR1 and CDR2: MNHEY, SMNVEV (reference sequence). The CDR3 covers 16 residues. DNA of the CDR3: TGTGCCAGCAGTTTTCAAGGGCTAGCGGGAAGTTACGAGCAGTACTTC. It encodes CASSFQGLAGSYEQYF.

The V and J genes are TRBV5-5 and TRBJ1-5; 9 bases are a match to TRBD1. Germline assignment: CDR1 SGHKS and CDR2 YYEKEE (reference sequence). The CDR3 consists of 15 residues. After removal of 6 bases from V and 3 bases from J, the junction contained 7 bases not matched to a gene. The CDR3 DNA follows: TGTGCCAGCACCTGGACAGGGGTCCCCAATCAGCCCCAGCATTTT. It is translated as CASTWTGVPNQPQHF.

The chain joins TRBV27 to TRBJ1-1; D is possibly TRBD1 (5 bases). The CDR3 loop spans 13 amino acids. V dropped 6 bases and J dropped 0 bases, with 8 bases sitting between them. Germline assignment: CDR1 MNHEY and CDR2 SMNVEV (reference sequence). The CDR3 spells CASSQTVNTEAFF. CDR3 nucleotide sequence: TGTGCCAGCAGCCAGACAGTGAACACTGAAGCTTTCTTT.

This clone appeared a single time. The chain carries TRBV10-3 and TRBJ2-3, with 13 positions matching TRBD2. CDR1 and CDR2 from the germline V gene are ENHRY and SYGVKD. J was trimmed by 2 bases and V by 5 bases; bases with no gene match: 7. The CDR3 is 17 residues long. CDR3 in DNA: TGTGCCATCAGTTCCACCGGACTAGCGGGGGCCACAGATACGCAGTATTTT. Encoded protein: CAISSTGLAGATDTQYF.

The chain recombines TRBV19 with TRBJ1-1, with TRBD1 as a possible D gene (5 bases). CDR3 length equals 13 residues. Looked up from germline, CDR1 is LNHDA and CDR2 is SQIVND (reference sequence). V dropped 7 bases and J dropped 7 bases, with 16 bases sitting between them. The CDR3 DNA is TGTGCCAGTACTCAACGGGGGTTGGGTGAAGCTTTCTTT. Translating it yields CASTQRGLGEAFF.

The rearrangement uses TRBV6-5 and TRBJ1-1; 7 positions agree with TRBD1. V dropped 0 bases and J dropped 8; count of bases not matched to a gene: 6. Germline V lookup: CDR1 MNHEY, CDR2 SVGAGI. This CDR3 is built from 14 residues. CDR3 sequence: CASSYSPDREEAFF. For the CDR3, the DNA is TGTGCCAGCAGTTACTCCCCCGACAGGGAAGAAGCTTTCTTT.

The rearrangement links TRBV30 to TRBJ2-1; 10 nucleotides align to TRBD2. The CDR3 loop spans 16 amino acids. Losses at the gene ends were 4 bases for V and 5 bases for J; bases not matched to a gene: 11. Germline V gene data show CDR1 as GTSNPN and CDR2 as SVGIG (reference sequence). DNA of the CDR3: TGTGCCTGGACCTCATCGGCGAGCGGGGGGGACAATGAGCAGTTCTTC. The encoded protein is CAWTSSASGGDNEQFF. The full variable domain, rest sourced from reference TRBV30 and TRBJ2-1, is SQTIHQWPATLVQPVGSPLSLECTVEGTSNPNLYWYRQAAGRGLQLLFYSVGIGQISSEVPQNLSASRPQDRQFILSSKKLLLSDSGFYLCAWTSSASGGDNEQFFGPGTRLTVL.

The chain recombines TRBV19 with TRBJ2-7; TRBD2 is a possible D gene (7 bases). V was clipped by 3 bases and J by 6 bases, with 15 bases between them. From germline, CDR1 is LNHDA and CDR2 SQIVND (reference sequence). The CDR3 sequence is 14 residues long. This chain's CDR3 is CASSMNRGASEQYF. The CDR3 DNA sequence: TGTGCCAGTAGTATGAATCGGGGGGCCTCCGAGCAGTACTTC.

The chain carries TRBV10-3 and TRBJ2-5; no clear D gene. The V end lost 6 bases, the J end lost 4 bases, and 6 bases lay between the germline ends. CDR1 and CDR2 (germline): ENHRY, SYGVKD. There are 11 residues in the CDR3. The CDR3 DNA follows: TGTGCCATCAGCGGCGGAGAGACCCAGTACTTC. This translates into CAISGGETQYF.

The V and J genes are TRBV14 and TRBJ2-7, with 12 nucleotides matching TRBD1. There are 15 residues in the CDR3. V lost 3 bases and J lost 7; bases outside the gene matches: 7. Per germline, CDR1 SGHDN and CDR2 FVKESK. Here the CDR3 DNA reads TGTGCCAGCAGCCAGACGGGACAGGGGGCCTTTGAGCAGTACTTC. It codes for CASSQTGQGAFEQYF.

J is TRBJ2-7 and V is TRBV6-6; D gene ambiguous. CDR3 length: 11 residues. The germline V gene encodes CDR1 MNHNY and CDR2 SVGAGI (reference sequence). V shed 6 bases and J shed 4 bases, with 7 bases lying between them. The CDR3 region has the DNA TGTGCCAGCAGCACACAGTACGAGCAGTACTTC. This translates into CASSTQYEQYF.